Detailed here is one T cell receptor beta chain. Its matching antigen is unknown. TCRdb's table, derived via immunoSEQ multiplex PCR, lists solely in-frame clones and lacks some. The data show approximately 39,000 clones, roughly 80% seen once. The data were taken from a study of CD4 T cells in relation to SARS-CoV-2 and coronaviruses. Across the whole study: ViraFEST: roughly ten-day antigen culture of PBMCs, then TCR beta CDR3 sequencing. Convalescent donors were aged about 21 to 72, with median approximately 36 years.

The V and J ends lost 5 bases and 6 bases, in that order; junction bases with no gene match: 17. CDR1 MNHNY and CDR2 SVGAGI come from the germline V gene (reference sequence). This CDR3 region has 19 residues. Broader study findings: This crossreactivity analysis covered spike protein alone, no other viral proteins.

For 10 days, roughly 100,000 sorted CD4+ cells grew with T cell-depleted PBMCs and CEF. The clonotype comes from an adult with COVID-19. The sequenced sample was memory CD4+ T cells from PBMCs, cultured in vitro. The rearrangement links TRBV6-6 to TRBJ2-1; 12 positions agree with TRBD2. As DNA, the CDR3 is TGTGCCAGCAGTCACCCGGGACTAGCGGGCCTTGGGTCCCCCAATGAGCAGTTCTTC. The encoded protein is CASSHPGLAGLGSPNEQFF.